This T cell receptor (beta chain) was identified in a study of blood T cell repertoires in COVID-19 (dated by TCRdb to the early 2020s). As for the study more broadly: The collaborator samples originated in the United States, Italy and Spain and spanned the acute and convalescent phases of COVID-19. The repertoires were released in a freely available public database intended as a resource for research on the immune response to SARS-CoV-2. A de-identified subject ID, COVID-19 status, age in years and sex were almost always included in the sample metadata. The material from the prospective study consisted of cDNA or gDNA derived from T cells, B-cell-depleted T cells, or PBMCs. Where available, HLA class I and class II types were taken from metadata supplied by the sample provider and were not determined by assay-based typing. The samples were drawn from the first 160 participants of the ongoing ImmuneRACE study and from 1,254 subjects provided by 6 global collaborators. The dataset comprised deeply sampled blood TCRbeta repertoires from subjects exposed to, actively infected with, or recovered from COVID-19. The paper as a whole reports these results and caveats: Clinical and demographic metadata were provided uncurated, with the amount varying by source and participant.

The immunoSEQ Assay, a bias-controlled multiplex PCR, was used to amplify TCRbeta CDR3 regions from genomic DNA. The study's processing was this. The number of nucleated cells in each sample was estimated from the amplification of reference gene primers within the assay. Sequence reads were collapsed and filtered to measure the absolute abundance of every unique TCRbeta CDR3 rearrangement. Productive Simpson clonality was computed per sample as the square root of Simpson's diversity index over productive rearrangements. TCRdb mirrors the immuneACCESS table, restricted to in-frame sequences. Some clones are absent from its copies; in checked studies, under half trace to an unresolved V gene, and the reason for the others is unknown. V, J and clone size derive from that table, while D and trimming were established from the DNA sequence. The sample table contains roughly 70,000 clones; only one count was recorded for approximately 92% of them. Of the sample, around 7% falls within the top ten clones.

Regarding this clone: Its antigen target is currently unknown. The input lacks base qualities; no much larger clone sits a single base away.

CDR1 MNHNS and CDR2 SASEGT are derived from the germline V gene. CDR3 length: 19 amino acids, cysteine to phenylalanine. The only DNA kept is the CDR3, 57 bases in frame from the first base. Compared with germline, V lacks 0 bases and J lacks 5 bases; bases without a gene match: 14. The collaborating institutions used their own protocols to collect whole blood in K2EDTA tubes. Collaborator samples were shipped for TCRbeta analysis as frozen whole blood, isolated PBMCs, or DNA extracted from either sample type. Sequencing was done on a sample of peripheral blood. This sequence was found in a human donor in a cohort sampled during active COVID-19. The chain uses TRBV6-1 and TRBJ1-3; TRBD1 aligns with 9 central bases. The CDR3 sequence is CASSEAGGGTGSRRNTIYF. The bases read TGTGCCAGCAGTGAAGCTGGGGGGGGGACAGGGAGTCGACGAAACACCATATATTTT.